This T cell receptor beta chain is from a study of yellow fever vaccine responses in identical twins. General study results and limits: Convergence reportedly seemed to mark part of the twins' vaccine T cell response, with personalization marking the rest.

TCRdb used MiXCR to reprocess the RT-PCR reads, holding one entry per CDR3 protein. The table has 250 to 350 distinct CDR3 sequences, approximately 70% seen once. Deletions cut 5 bases from V and 0 bases from J, with 8 bases between. This CDR3 is built from 15 residues. Germline V gene data show CDR1 as SGHAT and CDR2 as FQDESV (reference sequence). To note about this clonotype: Its antigen is unknown.

The TCR sequence derives from a woman between 18 and 30 years old who received the yellow fever vaccine. V and J are TRBV11-1 and TRBJ2-6, with D unresolved. Here the sequenced sample was T cells from blood (PBMCs), unsorted or a sorted subset (not recorded which), taken before or after yellow fever vaccination (not recorded which). The CDR3, as DNA: TGTGCCAGCAGCCTCGAGAGCTCTGGGGCCAACGTCCTGACTTTC. Translation: CASSLESSGANVLTF.